Shown below are 19 T cell receptor beta chains from a single sample sequenced in a study of T cells in Graves' hyperthyroidism and ophthalmopathy (dated by TCRdb to between 2017 and 2020). The library came from multiplex PCR. The sequencing machine was an Illumina HiSeq 2000. TCR beta CDR3 regions were amplified from RNA transcripts. The TCR CDR3 was subjected to a first round of RT-PCR using the HTBI primer set and the Qiagen OneStep RT-PCR kit. TCRdb took the public reads, trimmed them with fastp at Q25, ran MiXCR for clone calling and kept in-frame beta chains. Rows are unified per CDR3 protein, each entry keeping the most common DNA and genes. For this sample the table gives under 700,000 distinct CDR3 sequences, of which approximately 44% were detected only once. The ten largest clones add up to roughly 8.2% of the sample. The sample comprised peripheral blood or thyroid tissue (not recorded which). These receptors came from a woman between 18 and 30 years old with Graves' hyperthyroidism. Donor details come from another sample of the same person, matched by shared clones.

The rearrangement joins TRBV2 to TRBJ2-7, with a possible D match to TRBD1 (5 bases). With 7 bases removed from V and 3 bases from J, the gap between germline ends came to 10 bases. The CDR3 loop spans 12 amino acids. Germline V gene data show CDR1 as SNHLY and CDR2 as FYNNEI. CDR3 DNA sequence: TGTGCCAGCAATTTGGGGCTCTACGAGCAGTACTTC. Its translation: CASNLGLYEQYF. The variable domain in full, completed from reference TRBV2 and TRBJ2-7, reads EPEVTQTPSHQVTQMGQEVILRCVPISNHLYFYWYRQILGQKVEFLVSFYNNEISEKSEIFDDQFSVERPDGSNFTLKIRSTKLEDSAMYFCASNLGLYEQYFGPGTRLTVT.

J is TRBJ2-5 and V is TRBV20-1, with no clear D. The CDR3 is 13 residues long. The germline gives CDR1 DFQATT, CDR2 SNEGSKA (reference sequence). Trimming stripped 1 base from V and 1 base from J, with 7 bases between. The CDR3 DNA sequence: TGCAGTGCTAGAGTCTTGGGCCAAGAGACCCAGTACTTC. Translating it yields CSARVLGQETQYF.

The CDR3 bases are TGTGCCGGTAAAAAGGGGGAGCTACGGGATTCACCCCTCCACTTT. Amino acid sequence: CAGKKGELRDSPLHF. This chain links TRBV19 with TRBJ1-6; D is perhaps TRBD1 (6 bases). The V end lost 11 bases, the J end lost 8 bases, and 22 bases lay between the germline ends. In germline, CDR1 is LNHDA, CDR2 SQIVND (reference sequence). The CDR3 totals 15 residues.

This clonotype was picked up a small number of times. The V call is TRBV19, the J call TRBJ1-1; D gene unclear. The CDR3 is 11 amino acids. V lost 5 bases, J lost 6 bases, and 7 bases lay in between. From germline, CDR1 is LNHDA and CDR2 SQIVND (reference sequence). CDR3 residues: CASSWRSEAFF. In nucleotides, the CDR3 is TGTGCCAGTAGTTGGCGGTCTGAAGCTTTCTTT.

This rearrangement joins TRBV9 to TRBJ1-4; 8 nucleotides agree with TRBD1. This CDR3 has 15 amino acids. After removal of 2 bases from V and 7 bases from J, the junction contained 7 bases not matched to a gene. In germline, CDR1 is SGDLS, CDR2 YYNGEE. The CDR3 is CASSVLRQGPEKLFF. CDR3 bases: TGTGCCAGCAGCGTCCTGAGACAGGGGCCTGAAAAACTGTTTTTT.

The rearrangement uses TRBV5-4 and TRBJ1-2, with D possibly being TRBD1 (6 bases). CDR3 length equals 16 residues. In germline, CDR1 is SGHNT, CDR2 YYREEE (reference sequence). V was trimmed by 4 bases and J by 0 bases, leaving 16 bases between them. The CDR3 loop is CASSAGPRTANYGYTF. The CDR3 DNA reads as TGTGCCAGCAGCGCTGGTCCCCGGACAGCTAACTATGGCTACACCTTC.

About this clonotype itself: Germline is not matched at one junction end, which may reflect a read error. The V and J genes are TRBV13 and TRBJ1-2; weak D call: TRBD1 (5 bases). CDR3 length equals 13 residues. The germline V gene encodes CDR1 PRHDT and CDR2 FYEKMQ (reference sequence). CDR3: CASSRQLNYGYIF. CDR3 sequence (DNA): TGTGCCAGCAGCCGACAGTTGAACTATGGCTACATCTTC.

The V and J genes are TRBV7-2 and TRBJ2-2, with D maybe TRBD2 (5 bases). CDR3 length: 15 residues. V was shortened by 2 bases and J by 6 bases, with 13 bases between the two germline ends. From germline, CDR1 is SGHTA and CDR2 FQGNSA. The CDR3 loop is CASSLSASSSGELFF. The CDR3 bases are TGTGCCAGCAGCTTAAGCGCCTCTAGCTCCGGGGAGCTGTTTTTT.

A remark on this clonotype: One base away lies a much larger clone, so this may be a sequencing read error. The V and J genes are TRBV10-3 and TRBJ1-6, with D unresolved. The CDR3 spans 12 residues. From germline, CDR1 is ENHRY and CDR2 SYGVKD. V was cut by 3 bases and J by 8 bases, with 5 bases left in between. CDR3 protein: CAISEIDSPLHF. CDR3 in DNA: TGTGCCATCAGTGAAATTGATTCACCCCTCCACTTT.

The rearrangement joins TRBV25-1 to TRBJ2-7, with 8 positions matching TRBD2. This CDR3 spans 16 amino acids. Trimming at V came to 6 bases and at J to 5 bases, leaving 15 bases not matched to a gene. Per the germline V gene, CDR1 is MGHDK and CDR2 is SYGVNS. CDR3 sequence: CASSSTPGTRYHEQYF. The CDR3 nucleotides read TGTGCCAGCAGCTCTACTCCCGGGACTAGATACCACGAGCAGTACTTC.

This clonotype was observed at least ten times. The chain links TRBV2 to TRBJ2-7; D call uncertain. This CDR3 region has 13 residues. The V end lost 8 bases, the J end lost 6 bases, and 17 bases lay between the germline ends. CDR1 is SNHLY, CDR2 FYNNEI, per germline. As DNA, the CDR3 is TGTGCCAGCGACCTGACCTGGAGTGGCGAGCAGTACTTC. The encoded protein is CASDLTWSGEQYF.

This sequence joins TRBV20-1 and TRBJ1-4, with TRBD1 as a possible D gene (5 bases). The germline gives CDR1 DFQATT, CDR2 SNEGSKA (reference sequence). The CDR3 is 15 amino acids. V lost 0 bases and J lost 8, with 16 bases in between. This CDR3 is CSARDTAGVREKLFF. The CDR3 coding sequence is TGCAGTGCTAGAGACACCGCGGGGGTTCGGGAAAAACTGTTTTTT.

The chain couples TRBV7-9 to TRBJ1-5; D is unresolved. Trimming pared 6 bases from V and 0 bases from J, leaving 9 bases between. The CDR3 loop spans 14 amino acids. CDR1 is SEHNR, CDR2 FQNEAQ, per germline (reference sequence). CDR3 DNA: TGTGCCAGCAGTTACCACAGTAGCAATCAGCCCCAGCATTTT. This codes for CASSYHSSNQPQHF.

Many counts were recorded for this clonotype. The genes are TRBV7-2 and TRBJ2-7; TRBD1 might be the D (6 bases). Germline loops: CDR1 SGHTA, CDR2 FQGNSA. Trimming left V 4 bases short and J 2 bases short, with 9 bases between. CDR3 length equals 13 residues. The CDR3 bases are TGTGCCAGCAGCTCGGACAGAACCTACGAGCAGTACTTC. It translates to CASSSDRTYEQYF.

This clonotype appeared a few times. V is TRBV6-5 and J is TRBJ2-7; 7 bases align to TRBD2. Germline V gene sequence: CDR1 MNHEY, CDR2 SVGAGI. This CDR3 has 13 residues. V shed 6 bases and J 3 bases; nucleotides not matched to a gene: 5. The CDR3 sequence is CASSDSGYYEQYF. The CDR3 DNA reads TGTGCCAGCAGCGATAGCGGGTACTACGAGCAGTACTTC.

This clonotype was counted ten times or more. The chain uses TRBV29-1 and TRBJ1-5; D not resolved. V was cut by 4 bases and J by 9 bases, with 13 bases left in between. Germline CDR1 SQVTM, CDR2 ANQGSEA. CDR3 length: 12 residues. The CDR3 loop reads CSVAGGYGPQHF. The CDR3 bases are TGCAGCGTTGCAGGAGGCTATGGGCCCCAGCATTTT. The full variable domain, in which reference TRBV29-1 and TRBJ1-5 provide the parts outside the CDR3, is SAVISQKPSRDICQRGTSLTIQCQVDSQVTMMFWYRQQPGQSLTLIATANQGSEATYESGFVIDKFPISRPNLTFSTLTVSNMSPEDSSIYLCSVAGGYGPQHFGDGTRLSIL.

This clonotype was counted ten times or more. This chain joins TRBV9 and TRBJ1-2; a weak D match, TRBD1 (6 bases). V was shortened by 6 bases and J by 8 bases, with 20 bases between the two germline ends. This CDR3 is 14 amino acids long. Germline loops: CDR1 SGDLS, CDR2 YYNGEE. The CDR3 here is CASTQDRLEMGYTF. The CDR3 nucleotides are TGTGCCAGCACTCAAGACAGGCTGGAGATGGGCTACACCTTC.

This clonotype was recorded at least ten times. This chain uses TRBV2 with TRBJ2-2; D is undetermined. CDR1 and CDR2 from the germline V gene are SNHLY and FYNNEI. Trimming stripped 10 bases from V and 8 bases from J, with 14 bases between. This CDR3 contains 12 residues. The CDR3 region has the DNA TGTGCCACCACGCCCCGGTGGGGGGAGCTGTTTTTT. Protein sequence: CATTPRWGELFF. Full variable domain (rest looked up from reference TRBV2 and TRBJ2-2): EPEVTQTPSHQVTQMGQEVILRCVPISNHLYFYWYRQILGQKVEFLVSFYNNEISEKSEIFDDQFSVERPDGSNFTLKIRSTKLEDSAMYFCATTPRWGELFFGEGSRLTVL.

This clonotype showed up just a few times. The chain couples TRBV10-3 to TRBJ2-7; 9 bases line up with TRBD2. The V and J ends lost 10 bases and 1 base, in that order; junction bases with no gene match: 8. Germline V lookup: CDR1 ENHRY, CDR2 SYGVKD. The CDR3 has 14 amino acids. The CDR3 DNA reads TGTGCCACCACACAACTAGCGGGTTCCTACGAGCAGTACTTC. Residues: CATTQLAGSYEQYF.